This is a list of T cell receptor beta chains from one sample in a study of neurological immune-mediated disorders. TCRdb re-called the 5' RACE reads through MiXCR, storing one row per CDR3 protein. Here the sample spans 85,000 to 90,000 distinct CDR3 sequences, under 4.5% being singletons. Sequenced material: PBMCs. The source of these receptors is a woman aged 50 to 60 with multiple sclerosis. Both conserved end residues are part of each CDR3. A D gene is named only where the DNA matches it firmly. Clone size is stated in some rows and not others, as once, few, many or a class when expanded.

J gene	V gene	clone size	D gene	CDR3 protein	CDR3 DNA
TRBJ1-1	TRBV7-9	few	NA	CDSSTVNTEAFF	TGTGACAGCAGCACAGTAAACACTGAAGCTTTCTTT
TRBJ1-1	TRBV29-1	many	NA	CSVDTSGGTEAFF	TGCAGCGTCGATACATCCGGGGGCACTGAAGCTTTCTTT
TRBJ2-6	TRBV6-2/TRBV6-3	few	NA	CASSYPLPLANVLTF	TGTGCCAGCAGTTACCCTCTCCCCCTGGCCAACGTCCTGACTTTC
TRBJ2-6	TRBV3-1	many	TRBD1	CASARDRLPSGANVLTF	TGTGCCAGCGCCCGGGACAGGTTGCCCTCTGGGGCCAACGTCCTGACTTTC
TRBJ1-4	TRBV5-6	many	NA	CASSLLSGEKLFF	TGTGCCAGCAGCTTGCTCTCCGGAGAGAAACTGTTTTTT
TRBJ2-3	TRBV20-1	few	NA	CSASSSGGPITDTQYF	TGCAGTGCTAGTTCTAGTGGGGGCCCAATCACAGATACGCAGTATTTT
TRBJ2-7	TRBV20-1	many	NA	CSALRPTYEQYF	TGCAGCGCACTCCGCCCAACCTACGAGCAGTACTTC
TRBJ2-1	TRBV20-1	many	NA	CSGGADSRNEQFF	TGCAGTGGGGGGGCGGACTCACGGAATGAGCAGTTCTTC
TRBJ1-3	TRBV5-1	many	NA	CASRDDRAGNTIYF	TGCGCCAGCAGGGATGACAGAGCGGGAAACACCATATATTTT
TRBJ2-5	TRBV7-2	many	NA	CASSLEIKTQYF	TGTGCCAGCAGCTTGGAGATAAAGACCCAGTACTTC
TRBJ2-1	TRBV20-1	many	TRBD2	CSARDGGGRGNEQFF	TGCAGTGCTAGAGACGGGGGGGGTCGTGGGAATGAGCAGTTCTTC
TRBJ2-7	TRBV19	NA	NA	CASSESSYEQYF	TGTGCCAGTAGCGAGAGCTCCTACGAGCAGTACTTC
TRBJ2-5	TRBV20-1	many	NA	CSASGIQETQYF	TGCAGTGCTAGCGGAATCCAAGAGACCCAGTACTTC
TRBJ2-7	TRBV6-5	many	NA	CASSYSVANSYEQYF	TGTGCCAGCAGTTACTCTGTAGCGAACTCCTACGAGCAGTACTTC
TRBJ2-1	TRBV5-1	many	TRBD2	CASTPIRLADEQFF	TGCGCCAGCACTCCTATTAGGCTAGCGGATGAGCAGTTCTTC
TRBJ2-5	TRBV4-3	many	NA	CASSQDWGFQETQYF	TGCGCCAGCAGCCAAGATTGGGGATTCCAAGAGACCCAGTACTTC
TRBJ1-2	TRBV6-5	few	TRBD1	CASRTGQGSYGYTF	TGTGCCAGCAGGACGGGACAGGGAAGCTATGGCTACACCTTC
TRBJ2-2	TRBV6-2/TRBV6-3	many	NA	CASSPLAWPGELFF	TGTGCCAGCAGCCCATTGGCCTGGCCCGGGGAGCTGTTTTTT